This T cell receptor (beta chain) was retrieved from a study of cytomegalovirus exposure and HLA in healthy donors. Whole-study results and caveats: The tendency of first-cohort TCR clusters to co-occur in the 110 or so validation repertoires emerged from a later analysis. Despite most TCR sequences being rare, some public TCRs occurred in many donors.

CDR3 length: 15 amino acids. Sequencing was performed with immunoSEQ multiplex PCR; in TCRdb, only in-frame clones are kept and a portion is missing. This table holds 110,000 or so clones, more than 70% found once. With regard to this clone: No antigen is known for it.

This clonotype was sampled from a woman aged 18-29 years in good health and CMV-seronegative. The chain recombines TRBV12-2 with TRBJ2-1; the table's D call, TRBD2, has no DNA check behind it. TRBV12-2 is listed as a pseudogene. Specimen: PBMCs. This CDR3 is CASRFRLAGVNEQFF. For the CDR3, the DNA is TGTGCAAGTCGCTTTCGACTAGCGGGGGTCAATGAGCAGTTCTTC.